The next 18 T cell receptor beta chains were all read from a single sample in a study of blood T cell repertoires in COVID-19. Clones were read by immunoSEQ multiplex PCR, and TCRdb kept only the in-frame ones, dropping some. There are around 260,000 clones in the sample; over 70% occur only once, and approximately 10% lies in the top ten. The sequenced sample was peripheral blood. These receptors came from a woman aged 65 to 85 with COVID-19, enrolled during active disease.

The count of this clone is one. The chain has TRBV5-5 and TRBJ1-1; tentative D call: TRBD1 (5 bases). The germline V gene has CDR1 SGHKS and CDR2 YYEKEE (reference sequence). There are 15 residues in the CDR3. V dropped 0 bases and J dropped 1 base, with 10 bases sitting between them. The CDR3 reads CASSLAGDRNTEAFF. In nucleotides, the CDR3 is TGTGCCAGCAGCTTGGCGGGCGACAGGAACACTGAAGCTTTCTTT.

The rearrangement uses TRBV15 and TRBJ1-1, with D possibly TRBD1 on 6 matching bases. The germline V gene has CDR1 LNHNV and CDR2 YYDKDF (reference sequence). The CDR3 loop spans 12 amino acids. V lost 3 bases, J lost 9 bases, and 11 bases lay in between. CDR3 DNA: TGTGCCACCAGCAGGCCAGGGGAGAAAGCTTTCTTT. It codes for CATSRPGEKAFF.

The chain is built from TRBV2 and TRBJ1-2; no firm D call. Deletions cut 7 bases from V and 3 bases from J, with 12 bases between. CDR3 size: 13 residues. Germline CDR1 is SNHLY and CDR2 is FYNNEI. CDR3 DNA: TGTGCCAGCACAGATTGGAGATACTATGGCTACACCTTC. Translation gives CASTDWRYYGYTF.

The rearrangement links TRBV7-2 to TRBJ2-7, with a possible D match to TRBD2 (5 bases). This CDR3 comprises 14 residues. Trimming took 3 bases from V and 0 from J, leaving 9 bases between them. Germline lookup yields CDR1 SGHTA and CDR2 FQGNSA. The DNA for the CDR3 is TGTGCCAGCAGCTTCGACTACCACTCCTACGAGCAGTACTTC. Its translation: CASSFDYHSYEQYF.

V is TRBV5-1 and J is TRBJ1-2, with TRBD1 matching 8 bases. The CDR3 consists of 16 residues. The J segment lost 8 bases and the V segment lost 4 bases, leaving 16 bases of the junction unmatched. The germline V gene encodes CDR1 SGHRS and CDR2 YFSETQ. The CDR3 nucleotides read TGCGCCAGCAGCCTGATGAGGACAGGGATAGTGCACGGCTACACCTTC. Its protein product is CASSLMRTGIVHGYTF.

The chain joins TRBV28 to TRBJ1-6, with D possibly being TRBD1 (6 bases). Germline V gene lookup returns CDR1 MDHEN and CDR2 SYDVKM. The CDR3 is made up of 17 amino acids. Trimming cost V 4 bases and J 14 bases, with 27 bases left between them. CDR3 nucleotide sequence: TGTGCCAGCAGTTACCTACTCGGCAGGCGCGGGGAGGGGGCCCTCCACTTT. It encodes CASSYLLGRRGEGALHF.

The chain carries TRBV5-6 and TRBJ1-2; D remains unclear. This CDR3 comprises 15 residues. CDR1 SGHDT and CDR2 YYEEEE come from the germline V gene. V dropped 1 base and J dropped 4 bases, with 14 bases sitting between them. CDR3 DNA sequence: TGTGCCAGCAGCTTGAAAGGCCGACTTGGCTATGGCTACACCTTC. Protein sequence: CASSLKGRLGYGYTF.

This chain joins TRBV5-1 and TRBJ2-3; TRBD2 is a possible D gene (6 bases). V was pared by 2 bases and J by 2 bases, with 12 bases between. Per germline, CDR1 SGHRS and CDR2 YFSETQ. The CDR3 is made up of 15 amino acids. The CDR3 loop reads CASSFNSGTTDTQYF. The CDR3 region has the DNA TGCGCCAGCAGCTTTAATAGCGGAACCACAGATACGCAGTATTTT.

Details on this clone: The sample carries other DNA sequences with the same CDR3. This chain links TRBV6-2 or TRBV6-3 with TRBJ1-5; a possible D gene is TRBD1 (5 bases). This CDR3 is built from 14 residues. V lost 0 bases, J lost 4 bases, and 7 bases lay in between. CDR1 MNHEY and CDR2 SVGEGT come from the germline V gene. CDR3 coding DNA: TGTGCCAGCAGTTACTCGGGGGGTAATCAGCCCCAGCATTTT. It yields the protein CASSYSGGNQPQHF.

This chain links TRBV5-6 with TRBJ2-5; TRBD1 agrees at 7 bases. V lost 4 bases and J lost 7; bases outside the gene matches: 10. The CDR3 contains 14 residues. Germline V gene lookup returns CDR1 SGHDT and CDR2 YYEEEE. The DNA for the CDR3 is TGTGCCAGCAGCCTCGGACAGGAAATATGGACCCAGTACTTC. Its translation is CASSLGQEIWTQYF.

The chain couples TRBV7-9 to TRBJ1-1, with a possible D match to TRBD1 (6 bases). The CDR3 sequence is 14 residues long. The ends were cut back, 5 bases at V and 7 bases at J, with 17 bases in the middle. Germline assignment: CDR1 SEHNR and CDR2 FQNEAQ (reference sequence). CDR3 residues: CASSLNGLQGEAFF. DNA for the CDR3: TGTGCCAGCAGCCTTAATGGATTACAGGGTGAAGCTTTCTTT.

This clone was recorded only once. The J gene is TRBJ1-3, the V gene TRBV3-1 (or the pseudogene TRBV3-2); maybe TRBD1 (5 bases). The CDR3 sequence is 15 residues long. Trimming removed 4 bases from V and 1 base from J, with 11 bases in between. CDR1 is LGHDT and CDR2 is YNNKEL in the germline V gene (reference sequence). CDR3 amino acids: CASSRKAGSGNTIYF. The CDR3 nucleotides are TGTGCCAGCAGCCGCAAGGCAGGGTCTGGAAACACCATATATTTT.

V gene TRBV7-2 combines with J gene TRBJ2-2; weak D call: TRBD2 (5 bases). The length of the CDR3 is 17 residues. Between the trimmed V and J ends, which lost 5 bases and 2 bases, there was a span of 18 bases. The V gene's germline CDR1 is SGHTA and CDR2 FQGNSA. Here the CDR3 DNA reads TGTGCCAGCAGCCAACCTTACCGACTACCAAACACCGGGGAGCTGTTTTTT. Residues: CASSQPYRLPNTGELFF.

The chain carries TRBV10-3 and TRBJ2-3, with D tentatively TRBD2 (6 bases). This CDR3 region has 16 residues. V was trimmed by 5 bases and J by 2 bases, leaving 17 bases between them. Germline CDR1 ENHRY, CDR2 SYGVKD. The CDR3 reads CAISPARTSPTDTQYF. The CDR3 DNA sequence: TGTGCCATCAGTCCTGCCCGCACTAGCCCCACAGATACGCAGTATTTT.

This clone appeared a single time. The chain carries TRBV14 and TRBJ1-3; unclear D gene. Trimming left V 2 bases short and J 4 bases short, with 12 bases between. The germline V gene encodes CDR1 SGHDN and CDR2 FVKESK. This CDR3 has 15 amino acids. CDR3 DNA: TGTGCCAGCAGCCAACGGGGAGGCTCAGGAAACACCATATATTTT. This translates into CASSQRGGSGNTIYF.

The chain carries TRBV6-5 and TRBJ1-2; no firm D call. Germline loops: CDR1 MNHEY, CDR2 SVGAGI. Trimming left V 2 bases short and J 1 base short, with 11 bases between. CDR3 length equals 15 residues. The CDR3 sequence: CASSYGYGGNYGYTF. The CDR3 coding sequence is TGTGCCAGCAGTTACGGGTACGGCGGTAACTATGGCTACACCTTC.

This rearrangement joins TRBV19 to TRBJ2-7, with 10 bases that match TRBD1. Per germline, CDR1 LNHDA and CDR2 SQIVND (reference sequence). The CDR3 length is 16 residues. Trimming removed 5 bases from V and 5 bases from J; junction bases left unmatched: 12. In DNA form, the CDR3 reads TGTGCCAGTAGTTACTCCCGGGACAGGGGTTGGAACGAGCAGTACTTC. Its translation: CASSYSRDRGWNEQYF.

The gene calls are TRBV11-3 and TRBJ2-1; no clear D gene. In germline, CDR1 is SGHNT, CDR2 YENEEA. This CDR3 is built from 12 residues. V was shortened by 5 bases and J by 4 bases, with 6 bases between the two germline ends. CDR3 loop: CASSGRYNEQFF. The CDR3 DNA sequence: TGTGCCAGCAGCGGCCGATACAATGAGCAGTTCTTC.